This record looks at one T cell receptor beta chain sequence and its context. This entry comes from a study of blood T cell repertoires in COVID-19. Whole-study context: Spain, Italy and the United States supplied samples that represented acute and convalescent COVID-19. PBMCs, B-cell-depleted T cells, or T cells were the source of the cDNA or gDNA that made up the material.

The CDR3 contains 15 residues. The germline gives CDR1 LGHNA, CDR2 YSLEER. The V end lost 0 bases, the J end lost 2 bases, and 10 bases lay between the germline ends. In the authors' workflow: Nucleated cell counts were estimated from reference gene primer amplification. Method: immunoSEQ multiplex PCR; TCRdb's copy keeps in-frame clones and lacks some. D and trimming were read from the DNA, whereas the V and J calls and clone size are those reported in that table. The repertoire holds 350,000 to 400,000 clones, nearly 90% seen once, with 6.5% in the top ten. This chain joins TRBV4-3 and TRBJ1-2; D is undetermined. The TCR sequence derives from a young man with active or convalescent COVID-19. Input material: peripheral blood. For the CDR3, the DNA is TGCGCCAGCAGCCAAGAGTATACCGGGAACTATGGCTACACCTTC. As protein: CASSQEYTGNYGYTF.